Given below is one T cell receptor beta chain in context. The data originate from a study of T cell changes during pregnancy in multiple sclerosis. CDR1 SGHVS and CDR2 FNYEAQ come from the germline V gene. V dropped 2 bases and J dropped 2 bases, with 17 bases sitting between them. The CDR3 length is 17 residues. Method: immunoSEQ multiplex PCR; TCRdb's copy keeps in-frame clones and lacks some. The sample has approximately 28,000 clones; roughly nine tenths are singletons. The genes are TRBV7-6 and TRBJ2-3; TRBD2 might be the D (5 bases). This clonotype originated in a female donor with multiple sclerosis, enrolled in a pregnancy study. Specimen: CD8+ T cells from peripheral blood mononuclear cells, collected in the second trimester of pregnancy. CDR3 amino acids: CASSLLIGGAPTDTQYF. As DNA, the CDR3 is TGTGCCAGCAGCTTACTTATCGGAGGAGCCCCCACAGATACGCAGTATTTT.